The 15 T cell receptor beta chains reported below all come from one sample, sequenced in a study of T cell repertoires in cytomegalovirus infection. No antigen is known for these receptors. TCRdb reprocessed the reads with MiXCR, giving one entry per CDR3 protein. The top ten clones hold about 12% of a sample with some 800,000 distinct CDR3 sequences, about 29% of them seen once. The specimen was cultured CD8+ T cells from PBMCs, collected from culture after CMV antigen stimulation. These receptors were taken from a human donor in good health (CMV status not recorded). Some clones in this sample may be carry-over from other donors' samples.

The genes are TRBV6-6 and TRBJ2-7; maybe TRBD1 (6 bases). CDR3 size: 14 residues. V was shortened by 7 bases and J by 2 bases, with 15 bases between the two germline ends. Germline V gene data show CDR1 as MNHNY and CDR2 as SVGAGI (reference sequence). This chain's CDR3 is CASIAGTRPYEQYF. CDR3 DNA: TGTGCCAGCATTGCCGGGACAAGGCCCTACGAGCAGTACTTC.

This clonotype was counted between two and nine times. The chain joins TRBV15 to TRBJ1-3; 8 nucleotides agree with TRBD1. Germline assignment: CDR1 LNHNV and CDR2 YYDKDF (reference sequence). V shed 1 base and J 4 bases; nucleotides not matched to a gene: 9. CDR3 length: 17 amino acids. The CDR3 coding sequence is TGTGCCACCAGCAGAGTAGGACAGGGAACGGACGGAAACACCATATATTTT. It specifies CATSRVGQGTDGNTIYF.

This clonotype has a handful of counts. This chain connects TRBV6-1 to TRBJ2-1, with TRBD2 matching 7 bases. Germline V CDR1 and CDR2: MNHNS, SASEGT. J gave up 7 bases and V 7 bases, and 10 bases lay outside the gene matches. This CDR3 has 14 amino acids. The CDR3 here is CASTLLGGGNEQFF. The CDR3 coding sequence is TGTGCCAGCACCCTTCTCGGCGGGGGAAATGAGCAGTTCTTC.

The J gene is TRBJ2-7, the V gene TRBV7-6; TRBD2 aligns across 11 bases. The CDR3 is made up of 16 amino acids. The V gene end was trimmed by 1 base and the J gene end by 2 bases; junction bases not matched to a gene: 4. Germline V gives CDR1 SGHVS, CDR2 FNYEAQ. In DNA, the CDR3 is TGTGCCAGCAGCTTAGGTAGCGGGGGGGCAACCTACGAGCAGTACTTC. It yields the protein CASSLGSGGATYEQYF.

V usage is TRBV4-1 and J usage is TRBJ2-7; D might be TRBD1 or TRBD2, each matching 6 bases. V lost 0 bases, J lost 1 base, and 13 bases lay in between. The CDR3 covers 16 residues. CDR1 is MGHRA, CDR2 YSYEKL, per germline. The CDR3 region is CASSQESRGLSYEQYF. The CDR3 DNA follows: TGCGCCAGCAGCCAAGAATCACGGGGGCTTTCCTACGAGCAGTACTTC.

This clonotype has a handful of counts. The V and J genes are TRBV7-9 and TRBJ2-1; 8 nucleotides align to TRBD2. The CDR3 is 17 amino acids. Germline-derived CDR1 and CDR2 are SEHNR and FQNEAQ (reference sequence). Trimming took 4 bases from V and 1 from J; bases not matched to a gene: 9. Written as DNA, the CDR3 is TGTGCCAGCAGCTCCGGACCGGGGGGGATTTCCTACAATGAGCAGTTCTTC. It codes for CASSSGPGGISYNEQFF. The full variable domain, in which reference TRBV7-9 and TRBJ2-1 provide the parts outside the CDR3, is DTGVSQNPRHKITKRGQNVTFRCDPISEHNRLYWYRQTLGQGPEFLTYFQNEAQLEKSRLLSDRFSAERPKGSFSTLEIQRTEQGDSAMYLCASSSGPGGISYNEQFFGPGTRLTVL.

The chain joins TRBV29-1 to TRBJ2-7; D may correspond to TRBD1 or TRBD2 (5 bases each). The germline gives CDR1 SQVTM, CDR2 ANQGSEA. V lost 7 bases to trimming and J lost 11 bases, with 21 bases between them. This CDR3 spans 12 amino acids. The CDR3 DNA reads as TGCAGCGCTGTTATAGACCGGGACGCCAAGTACTTC. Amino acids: CSAVIDRDAKYF.

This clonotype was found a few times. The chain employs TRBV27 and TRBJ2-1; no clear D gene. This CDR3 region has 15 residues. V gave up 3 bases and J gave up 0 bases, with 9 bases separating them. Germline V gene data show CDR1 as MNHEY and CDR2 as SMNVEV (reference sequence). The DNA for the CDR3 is TGTGCCAGCAGTTTCGCCGGACCCTCCTACAATGAGCAGTTCTTC. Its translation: CASSFAGPSYNEQFF.

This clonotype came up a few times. DNA for the CDR3: TGTGCCAGCAGTCTACGCCGGGGGGGCCAGAACTATGGCTACACCTTC. Its translation is CASSLRRGGQNYGYTF. V and J are TRBV6-5 and TRBJ1-2; weak D call: TRBD1 (6 bases). V dropped 5 bases and J dropped 2 bases, with 18 bases sitting between them. Germline CDR1 and CDR2: MNHEY and SVGAGI. The CDR3 length is 16 residues.

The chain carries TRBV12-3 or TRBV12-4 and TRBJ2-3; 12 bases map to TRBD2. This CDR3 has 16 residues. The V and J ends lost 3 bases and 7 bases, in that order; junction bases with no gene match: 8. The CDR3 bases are TGTGCCAGCAGTTTTTTCCTAGCGGGGGGGGTGAATACGCAGTATTTT. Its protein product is CASSFFLAGGVNTQYF.

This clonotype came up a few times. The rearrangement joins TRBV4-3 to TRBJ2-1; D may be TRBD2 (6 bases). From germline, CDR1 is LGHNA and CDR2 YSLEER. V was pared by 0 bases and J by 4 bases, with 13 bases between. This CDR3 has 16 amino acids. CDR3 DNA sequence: TGCGCCAGCAGCCAAGATCCGGGGGATAGATACAATGAGCAGTTCTTC. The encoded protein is CASSQDPGDRYNEQFF.

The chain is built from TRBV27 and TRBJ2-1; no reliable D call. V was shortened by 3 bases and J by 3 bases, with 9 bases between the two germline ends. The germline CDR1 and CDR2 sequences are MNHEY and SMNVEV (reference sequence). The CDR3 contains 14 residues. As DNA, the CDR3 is TGTGCCAGCAGTTTCCAGCCGAGCTACAATGAGCAGTTCTTC. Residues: CASSFQPSYNEQFF.

The CDR3 loop reads CASSLLAGDEQYF. The CDR3 DNA sequence: TGTGCCAGCAGTTTACTAGCGGGAGACGAGCAGTACTTC. The chain employs TRBV12-3 or TRBV12-4 and TRBJ2-7; TRBD2 matches at 10 bases. With V trimmed by 2 bases and J by 5 bases, 0 bases remained unmatched. The CDR3 is 13 residues long.

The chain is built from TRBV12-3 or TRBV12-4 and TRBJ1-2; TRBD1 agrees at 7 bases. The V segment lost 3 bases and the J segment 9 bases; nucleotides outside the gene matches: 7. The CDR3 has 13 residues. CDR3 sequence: CASSFRTGDSYTF. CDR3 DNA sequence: TGTGCCAGCAGTTTTCGAACAGGGGATAGCTACACCTTC.

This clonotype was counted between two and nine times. This CDR3 is CASSLVLAGGPNNEQFF. The CDR3 nucleotides are TGTGCCAGCAGCTTAGTACTAGCGGGGGGGCCTAACAATGAGCAGTTCTTC. The rearrangement links TRBV11-1 to TRBJ2-1, with 13 bases fitting TRBD2. The trim removed 1 base at V and 5 bases at J, leaving 5 bases unmatched. Germline V gene sequence: CDR1 SGHAT, CDR2 FQDESV (reference sequence). This CDR3 region has 17 residues.